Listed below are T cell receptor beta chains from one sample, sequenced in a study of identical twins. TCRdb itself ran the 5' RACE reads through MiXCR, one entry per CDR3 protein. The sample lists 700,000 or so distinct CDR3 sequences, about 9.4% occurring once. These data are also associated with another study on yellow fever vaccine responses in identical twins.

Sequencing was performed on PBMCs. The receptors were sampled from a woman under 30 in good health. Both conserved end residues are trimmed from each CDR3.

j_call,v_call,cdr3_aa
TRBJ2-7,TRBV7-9,ASSNYARDYEQY
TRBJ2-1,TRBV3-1,ASSPTSGGWGEQF
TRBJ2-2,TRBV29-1,SVATDRNIGELF
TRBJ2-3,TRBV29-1,SGGDSTDTQY
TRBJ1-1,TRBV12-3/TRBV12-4,ASSLGSHAEAF
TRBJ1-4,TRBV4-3,ASSQEWATNEKLF
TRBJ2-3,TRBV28,ASISGGSTDTQY
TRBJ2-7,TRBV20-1,SARDLAGVGSLFYEQY
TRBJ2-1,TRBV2,ASLTPFSYNEQF
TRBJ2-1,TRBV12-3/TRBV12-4,ASSSPLMTGDEQF
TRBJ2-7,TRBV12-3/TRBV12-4,ASSPSRILDRGEDEQY
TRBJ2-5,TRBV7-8,ASSLNPPDETQY
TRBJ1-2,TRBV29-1,STTGSPEYGYT
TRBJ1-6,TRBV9,ASSVGEINSPLH
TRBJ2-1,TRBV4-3,ASSQTGFEQF
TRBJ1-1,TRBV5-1,ASSGGTGVRDTEAF
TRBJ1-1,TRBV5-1,ASSLAGTDLNTEAF
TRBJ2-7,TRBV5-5,ASSARGAITYEQY
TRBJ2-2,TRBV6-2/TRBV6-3,ASSYSGLAGVNTGELF
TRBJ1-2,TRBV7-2,ASSLGSSGGANYGYT
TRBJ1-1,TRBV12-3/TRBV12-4,ASRISTVNTEAF
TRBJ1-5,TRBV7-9,ASSQTGQLNQPQH
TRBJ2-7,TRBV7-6,ASSLENSDQGVYEQY
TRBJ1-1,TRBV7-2,ASSFSRGVNTEAF
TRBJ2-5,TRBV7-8,ASSPLGSGVQETQY
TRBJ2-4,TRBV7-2,ASSLYYGEVGY
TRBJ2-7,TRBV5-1,ASSSEDSSYEQY
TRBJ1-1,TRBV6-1,ASTKRGNTEAF
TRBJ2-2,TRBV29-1,SVGGDKVNTGELF
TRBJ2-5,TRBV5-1,ASSTSLETQY
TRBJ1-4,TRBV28,ASSLTGTRLNEKLF
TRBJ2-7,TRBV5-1,ASSRYGGDIYEQY
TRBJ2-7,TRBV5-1,ASSLIWGFGYEQY